This T cell receptor beta chain was captured by sequencing in a study of stem cell transplantation in POMP-related autoinflammatory disease. For the study at large: The study hypothesized thymoproteasome defects skew the TRB repertoire via impaired CD8+ selection. Study results and limitations: In patients with PRAID, every analyzed T-cell subset tended to show lower diversity and higher clonality. In PRAID patients, the number of distinct TRB V-J gene pairings was restricted.

Produced via immunoSEQ multiplex PCR; TCRdb's table is partial and in-frame only. The sample has about 590 clones, less than 90% seen once. With respect to this clone: The antigen is unknown.

The CDR3 sequence is 16 residues long. The germline V gene has CDR1 MNHEY and CDR2 SMNVEV (reference sequence). Trimming took off 3 bases at V and 0 bases at J, with 14 bases between the two ends. The clonotype originates from a human donor in good health. Specimen: CD4+ follicular helper T cells (Tfh) from PBMCs. The V call is TRBV27, the J call TRBJ1-1; D remains ambiguous. CDR3 protein: CASSLTQLGLNTEAFF. For the CDR3, the DNA is TGTGCCAGCAGTTTGACCCAGCTAGGGTTGAACACTGAAGCTTTCTTT.